The clone carrying this TCR beta chain was seen a handful of times. Its antigen is unknown. In germline, CDR1 is SNHLY, CDR2 FYNNEI. This CDR3 is 15 amino acids long. V was shortened by 4 bases and J by 5 bases, with 14 bases between the two germline ends. The record originates from a study of CD8+CD57+ T cells in acquired aplastic anemia. Points from the study as a whole: When set against total CD4+ and CD8+ pools, CD8+CD57+ cells in patients had lower diversity.

TCR beta VDJ and CDR3 were profiled, and genomic DNA was the template. TCRdb re-called the reads with MiXCR, one entry per CDR3 protein. The table records more than 15,000 distinct CDR3 sequences, less than 45% of them present only once. Patients chosen for sequencing had shown CD8+CD57+ cell expansion by flow cytometry. The sequence was obtained from a human donor with aplastic anemia. The chain carries TRBV2 and TRBJ2-2; a possible D gene is TRBD1 (6 bases). The sample consisted of CD8+CD57+ T cells sorted from PBMCs. Described subset: bead-enriched CD8+CD57+ effector memory T cells from SAA patients. CDR3 amino acids: CASSGPRGRTGELFF. CDR3 in DNA: TGTGCCAGCAGTGGCCCCAGGGGTCGAACCGGGGAGCTGTTTTTT.